This T cell receptor (beta chain) was recorded in a study of cytomegalovirus exposure and HLA in healthy donors. Vbeta (60) and Jbeta (13) primers were used in the PCR. Clones were read by immunoSEQ multiplex PCR, and TCRdb kept only the in-frame ones, dropping some. The sample has more than 140,000 clones, about four fifths seen once. V gave up 3 bases and J gave up 2 bases; unmatched junction bases: 6. This CDR3 is built from 15 residues. Germline-derived CDR1 and CDR2 are MNHNS and SASEGT. Points from the study as a whole: One variant, a missense change in DCLRE1C, was linked in a later analysis to TCR beta V- and J-gene trimming. On later analysis, the bulk of CMV-associated TCR beta chains appeared to be HLA-restricted. What a later analysis reportedly showed was that an Asian-associated ancestry cluster had fewer N-insertions than the approximately 700-donor mean.

To note about this clone: Its antigen is unidentified.

The specimen was PBMCs. V and J are TRBV6-1 and TRBJ2-7, with 8 positions matching TRBD1. This sequence originates from a man between 18 and 35 years old in good health and CMV-seropositive. The CDR3 loop reads CASSETGVAPYEQYF. CDR3 in DNA: TGTGCCAGCAGTGAGACAGGGGTCGCTCCCTACGAGCAGTACTTC.